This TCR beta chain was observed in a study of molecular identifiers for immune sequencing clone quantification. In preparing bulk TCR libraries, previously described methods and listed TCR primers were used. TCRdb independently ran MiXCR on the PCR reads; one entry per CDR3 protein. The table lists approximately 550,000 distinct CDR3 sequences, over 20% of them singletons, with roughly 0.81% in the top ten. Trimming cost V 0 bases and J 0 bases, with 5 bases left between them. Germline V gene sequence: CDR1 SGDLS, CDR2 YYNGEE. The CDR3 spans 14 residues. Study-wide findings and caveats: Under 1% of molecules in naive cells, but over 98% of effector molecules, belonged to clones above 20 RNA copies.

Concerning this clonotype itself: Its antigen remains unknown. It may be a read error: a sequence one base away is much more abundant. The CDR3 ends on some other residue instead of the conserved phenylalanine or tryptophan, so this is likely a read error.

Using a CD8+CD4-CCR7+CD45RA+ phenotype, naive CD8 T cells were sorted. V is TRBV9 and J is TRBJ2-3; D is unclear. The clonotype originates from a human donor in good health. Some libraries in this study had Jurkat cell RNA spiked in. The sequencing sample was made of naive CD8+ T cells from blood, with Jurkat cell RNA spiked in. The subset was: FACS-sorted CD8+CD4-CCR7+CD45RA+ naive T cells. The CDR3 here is CASSVVGSTDTQYL. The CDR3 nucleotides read TGTGCCAGCAGCGTAGTTGGTAGCACAGATACGCAGTATCTT.